This T cell receptor (beta chain) appears in the sequencing data of a study of early stage breast cancer tumors. Looking at the study overall: Among some 12 ER+/PR+/HER2- tumors, eight were ductal, four lobular. General observations from the study: In about 90% of the 16 patients, blood comparison separated tumor from normal breast. Enriched TCRB sequences shared across patients were mostly commonly generated sequences.

Germline values: CDR1 MNHNS, CDR2 SASEGT. The V and J ends lost 3 bases and 0 bases, in that order; junction bases with no gene match: 11. This CDR3 is 18 amino acids long. Sequencing used immunoSEQ multiplex PCR; TCRdb keeps in-frame clones, though not all of them. This table has some 15,000 clones, 79% appearing once. Often 100-300 mg of normal breast tissue was needed for DNA. The count of this clone is one. The antigen is undetermined. Sequences were obtained from normal breast tissue next to the tumor. This TCR was sampled from a person aged 45 to 60 with breast cancer. V usage is TRBV6-1 and J usage is TRBJ2-3; 8 nucleotides align to TRBD2. In nucleotides, the CDR3 is TGTGCCAGCAGTGATCCGGGACTAGTTCTTTCAAGCACAGATACGCAGTATTTT. Translation gives CASSDPGLVLSSTDTQYF.